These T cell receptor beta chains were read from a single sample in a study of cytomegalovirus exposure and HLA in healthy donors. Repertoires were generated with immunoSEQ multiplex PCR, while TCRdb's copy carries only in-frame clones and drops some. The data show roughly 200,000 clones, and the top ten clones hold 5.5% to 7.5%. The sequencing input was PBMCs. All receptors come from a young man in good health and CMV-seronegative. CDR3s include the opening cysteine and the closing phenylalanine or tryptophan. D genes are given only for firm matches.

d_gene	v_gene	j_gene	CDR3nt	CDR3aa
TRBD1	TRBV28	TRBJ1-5	TGTGCCAGCAGTTACCGGGACAGGGGTCAGCCCCAGCATTTT	CASSYRDRGQPQHF
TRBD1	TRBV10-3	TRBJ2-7	TGTGCCATTAACAGGGGGCTGGGATCCTACGAGCAGTACTTC	CAINRGLGSYEQYF
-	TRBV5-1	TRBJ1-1	TGCGCCAGCAGCTTGGCCCCGGGGGTCACTGAAGCTTTCTTT	CASSLAPGVTEAFF
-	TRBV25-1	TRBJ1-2	TGTGCCAGCAGTGAATTGTACAGCTATGGCTACACCTTC	CASSELYSYGYTF
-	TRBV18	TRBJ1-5	TGTGCCAGCTCCCCCGACAGGAATAGCAATCAGCCCCAGCATTTT	CASSPDRNSNQPQHF
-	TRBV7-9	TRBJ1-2	TGTGCCAGCAGCTTAGGGGGGCCCCGAGGTGCGTGGGGCTACACCTTC	CASSLGGPRGAWGYTF
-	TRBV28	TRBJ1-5	TGTGCCAGCTGTGGCGACGGGTATAGCAATCAGCCCCAGCATTTT	CASCGDGYSNQPQHF
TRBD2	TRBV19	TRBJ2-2	TGTGCCAGTATTAGGCGGGAGGATAACACCGGGGAGCTGTTTTTT	CASIRREDNTGELFF
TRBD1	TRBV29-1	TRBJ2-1	TGCAGCGTTATGGACAGGGAAAATGAGCAGTTCTTC	CSVMDRENEQFF
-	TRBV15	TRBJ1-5	TGTGCCACCAGCAGAGCAGGTAATCAGCCCCAGCATTTT	CATSRAGNQPQHF
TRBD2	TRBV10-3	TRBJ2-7	TGTGCCATCAGTGACCCGACCACGAGCGGGAGAGGTTCCTACGAGCAGTACTTC	CAISDPTTSGRGSYEQYF
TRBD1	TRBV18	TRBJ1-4	TGTGCCAGCTCACCACGCGGACAGGGGGCAGCTAATGAAAAACTGTTTTTT	CASSPRGQGAANEKLFF
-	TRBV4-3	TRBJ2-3	TGCGCCAGCAGCCGACTGGCCGGCCATCCCGCAGATACGCAGTATTTT	CASSRLAGHPADTQYF
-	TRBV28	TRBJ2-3	TGTGCCAGCAGTTTATGGGGGGGGGCAGGGAAGTATTTT	CASSLWGGAGKYF
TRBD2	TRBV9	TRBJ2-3	TGTGCCAGCAGCGCGAAGGCGGGGGGGAGCACAGATACGCAGTATTTT	CASSAKAGGSTDTQYF
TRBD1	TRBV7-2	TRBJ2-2	TGTGCCAGCAGCTCGCGGACAGGGGGGAGCACCGGGGAGCTGTTTTTT	CASSSRTGGSTGELFF
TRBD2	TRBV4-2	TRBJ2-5	TGTGCCAGCAGCCAAGATGGCTTAGCGGGCCAGTACTTC	CASSQDGLAGQYF
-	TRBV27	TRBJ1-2	TGTGCCAGCAGTGACAGGTACTATGGCTACACCTTC	CASSDRYYGYTF
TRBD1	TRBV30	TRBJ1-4	TGTGCCTGGAAAGGGGGGACAGGGGAAGAAAAACTGTTTTTT	CAWKGGTGEEKLFF
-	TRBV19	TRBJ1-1	TGTGCCAGTAGTCTACGGGAGGGGAGGGCCTACACTGAAGCTTTCTTT	CASSLREGRAYTEAFF
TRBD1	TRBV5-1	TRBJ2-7	TGCGCCAGCAGCCTAAGCCCGGGACAGGGCTCCTACGAGCAGTACTTC	CASSLSPGQGSYEQYF
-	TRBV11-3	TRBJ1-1	TGTGCCAGCAGCTTAGAAGAGAACGCTGAAGCTTTCTTT	CASSLEENAEAFF
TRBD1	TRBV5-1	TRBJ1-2	TGCGCCAGCAGCTTGGGGGGGACAGGGAGACTTTATGGCTACACCTTC	CASSLGGTGRLYGYTF
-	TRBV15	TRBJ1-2	TGTGCCACCCGCACTCCCCGGGGAGGGTCCTATGGCTACACCTTC	CATRTPRGGSYGYTF
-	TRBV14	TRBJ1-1	TGTGCCAGCAGCCGTAATATGAACACTGAAGCTTTCTTT	CASSRNMNTEAFF
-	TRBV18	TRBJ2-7	TGTGCCAGCTCACCACCGGGGGGAACGGAGAGCGAGCAGTACTTC	CASSPPGGTESEQYF
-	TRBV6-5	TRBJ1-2	TGTGCCAGCAGTTACTCCTTTAGCAGGGGAGACTATGGCTACACCTTC	CASSYSFSRGDYGYTF
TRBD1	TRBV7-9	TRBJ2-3	TGTGCCAGCAGCGGTAACAGGGGCTCTAGCACAGATACGCAGTATTTT	CASSGNRGSSTDTQYF
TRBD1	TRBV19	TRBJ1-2	TGTGCCAGTAGCATCCCCACAGGGGGCTATAGCTACACCTTC	CASSIPTGGYSYTF
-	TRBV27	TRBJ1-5	TGTGCCAGCAGCCTCAGGGAAGGCAATCAGCCCCAGCATTTT	CASSLREGNQPQHF
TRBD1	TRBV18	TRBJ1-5	TGTGCCAGCTCCCCGGACAGGAATCAGCCCCAGCATTTT	CASSPDRNQPQHF
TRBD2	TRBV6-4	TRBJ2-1	TGTGCCAGCAGTGACTCGAGGCGGGGGGGTATTAAGTTCTTC	CASSDSRRGGIKFF
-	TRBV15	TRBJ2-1	TGTGCCACCGGTGTACAGCTGTCCTACAATGAGCAGTTCTTC	CATGVQLSYNEQFF
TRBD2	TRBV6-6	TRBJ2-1	TGTGCCAGCAGTTACTCGACTAGCGGGGAGCAGTTCTTC	CASSYSTSGEQFF
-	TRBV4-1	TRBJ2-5	TGCGCCAGCAGCCATGGTGGCTCGGAGACCCAGTACTTC	CASSHGGSETQYF
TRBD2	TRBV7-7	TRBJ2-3	TGTGCCAGCAGCAGAGGACTAGAGAAGAGCACAGATACGCAGTATTTT	CASSRGLEKSTDTQYF
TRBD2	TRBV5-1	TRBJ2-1	TGCGCCAGCGGCCTAGCGGTGTCGCCCTACAATGAGCAGTTCTTC	CASGLAVSPYNEQFF